This T cell receptor beta chain was identified during a study of tumor and adjacent non-tumor tissue in lung cancer. Whole-study context: Each sample yielded 3.5 million to 5 million productive TCRbeta reads on average.

No cell sorting was done before RNA was extracted from the tissue. Chemotherapy-naive patients with new lung cancer underwent thoracic surgery in China, August–late 2014. For this clonotype: Its cognate antigen is unknown.

Overall study findings and caveats: Tumor repertoires had a smaller top 100 clone share than normal lung. Significantly higher TCR diversity was found in tumor than normal lung.

Three rounds of nested PCR, following a modified ARM-PCR protocol, produced the TCRbeta library. Via MiXCR, TCRdb re-called the multiplex PCR reads, giving one row per CDR3 protein. The sample shows approximately 120,000 distinct CDR3 sequences, 75% of them seen only once. This TCR derives from a woman aged 55-69 years with non-small cell lung cancer. The sample consisted of lung tumor tissue.

The CDR3 spells CASSQELAEGLTGYNEQFF. The CDR3 region has the DNA TGCGCCAGCAGCCAAGAACTAGCGGAAGGGCTTACGGGCTACAATGAGCAGTTCTTC. The V call is TRBV4-1, the J call TRBJ2-1; 8 positions match TRBD2. The V and J ends lost 0 bases and 3 bases, in that order; junction bases with no gene match: 13. CDR1 is MGHRA, CDR2 YSYEKL, per germline. The CDR3 has 19 residues.